The 14 T cell receptor beta chains in this list originate from one sample, sequenced in a study of T-cell reconstitution after alpha-beta-depleted transplantation in children. Unique molecular identifiers were incorporated when the TCRbeta library was constructed. Using its own MiXCR run on the PCR reads, TCRdb lists one record per CDR3 protein. Of 490,000 or so distinct CDR3 sequences in the sample, approximately 13% were seen once. Specimen: PBMCs from the stem cell graft donor, collected from the stem cell graft. The source of these receptors is a human donor who donated a stem cell graft to a child with combined immunodeficiency.

J is TRBJ2-5 and V is TRBV19; possibly TRBD2 for D (6 bases). Germline assignment: CDR1 LNHDA and CDR2 SQIVND (reference sequence). This CDR3 is built from 14 residues. V was clipped by 5 bases and J by 5 bases, with 15 bases between them. The CDR3 DNA sequence: TGTGCCAGTAGTCCCACGGGGGTTCCGGAGACCCAGTACTTC. Protein product: CASSPTGVPETQYF.

This clonotype was counted a few times. This chain uses TRBV20-1 with TRBJ1-2; no reliable D call. The CDR3 consists of 11 residues. The germline V gene has CDR1 DFQATT and CDR2 SNEGSKA (reference sequence). Trimming left V 6 bases short and J 0 bases short, with 5 bases between. The CDR3 DNA is TGCAGTGCGGTATCTAACTATGGCTACACCTTC. Amino acid sequence: CSAVSNYGYTF.

This clonotype turned up a few times. The chain joins TRBV25-1 to TRBJ1-5; TRBD1 might be the D (5 bases). The CDR3 is 11 amino acids. The germline CDR1 and CDR2 sequences are MGHDK and SYGVNS. With 3 bases removed from V and 11 bases from J, the gap between germline ends came to 8 bases. CDR3 nucleotides: TGTGCCAGCAGTGACTCCAGGGCCCAGCATTTT. Translation gives CASSDSRAQHF.

The V and J genes are TRBV7-3 and TRBJ2-7; the match to TRBD1 covers 11 bases. Germline V gene data show CDR1 as SGHTA and CDR2 as FQGTGA. The CDR3 sequence is 15 residues long. Trimming removed 5 bases from V and 4 bases from J; junction bases left unmatched: 7. CDR3 region: CASSLGTGGWYEQYF. The CDR3 DNA reads as TGTGCCAGCAGCCTCGGGACAGGGGGGTGGTACGAGCAGTACTTC.

This clonotype has just a few counts. The chain uses TRBV20-1 and TRBJ2-7, with no clear D. The CDR3 contains 11 residues. In germline, CDR1 is DFQATT, CDR2 SNEGSKA (reference sequence). With 7 bases removed from V and 5 bases from J, the gap between germline ends came to 12 bases. This chain's CDR3 is CSVAFGHEQYF. CDR3 nucleotide sequence: TGCAGTGTCGCCTTCGGGCACGAGCAGTACTTC.

This clonotype was seen repeatedly, ten times or more. V usage is TRBV6-5 and J usage is TRBJ1-1, with D maybe TRBD1 (6 bases). Germline CDR1 MNHEY, CDR2 SVGAGI. The ends were cut back, 6 bases at V and 3 bases at J, with 20 bases in the middle. The CDR3 covers 16 residues. CDR3 residues: CASRHNSRGWDTEAFF. DNA of the CDR3: TGTGCCAGCAGACACAACTCGAGGGGGTGGGACACTGAAGCTTTCTTT.

The rearrangement joins TRBV11-2 to TRBJ2-1; TRBD1 agrees at 8 bases. The CDR3 length is 14 residues. Germline CDR1 is SGHAT and CDR2 is FQNNGV. V was pared by 7 bases and J by 7 bases, with 9 bases of the junction left unmatched. For the CDR3, the DNA is TGTGCCAGCAAACCCGCGGGACAGGTTAATGAGCAGTTCTTC. Residues: CASKPAGQVNEQFF.

This clonotype occurred many times. The chain couples TRBV27 to TRBJ2-1, with 7 nucleotides matching TRBD1. V lost 0 bases to trimming and J lost 6 bases; unmatched junction nucleotides: 5. The CDR3 has 15 residues. Germline V gene sequence: CDR1 MNHEY, CDR2 SMNVEV (reference sequence). The CDR3 loop reads CASSLSEAGGNEQFF. Written as DNA, the CDR3 is TGTGCCAGCAGTTTATCGGAGGCAGGGGGCAATGAGCAGTTCTTC.

The chain carries TRBV11-3 and TRBJ2-2; 8 bases match TRBD2. The length of the CDR3 is 16 residues. V shed 0 bases, J shed 6 bases, and the junction held 6 bases outside the gene matches. CDR1 and CDR2 from the germline V gene are SGHNT and YENEEA. In DNA, the CDR3 is TGTGCCAGCAGCTTAGATCCTAGCGGGTGGTCCGGGGAGCTGTTTTTT. It codes for CASSLDPSGWSGELFF. Full variable domain (outside the CDR3, taken from reference TRBV11-3 and TRBJ2-2): EAGVVQSPRYKIIEKKQPVAFWCNPISGHNTLYWYLQNLGQGPELLIRYENEEAVDDSQLPKDRFSAERLKGVDSTLKIQPAELGDSAVYLCASSLDPSGWSGELFFGEGSRLTVL.

The rearrangement uses TRBV11-2 and TRBJ2-1; no reliable D call. In germline, CDR1 is SGHAT, CDR2 FQNNGV. The V end lost 1 base, the J end lost 10 bases, and 8 bases lay between the germline ends. The CDR3 is 12 amino acids. CDR3 in amino acids: CASSLVGREQFF. CDR3 DNA: TGTGCCAGCAGCTTAGTAGGCAGGGAGCAGTTCTTC. Full variable domain (remainder filled in from reference TRBV11-2 and TRBJ2-1): EAGVAQSPRYKIIEKRQSVAFWCNPISGHATLYWYQQILGQGPKLLIQFQNNGVVDDSQLPKDRFSAERLKGVDSTLKIQPAKLEDSAVYLCASSLVGREQFFGPGTRLTVL.

This clonotype was observed a handful of times. The gene calls are TRBV3-1 and TRBJ2-7; D could derive from TRBD1 or TRBD2 (5 bases each). This CDR3 spans 12 amino acids. V lost 4 bases and J 5 bases, leaving 9 bases between the germline ends. Germline V CDR1 and CDR2: LGHDT, YNNKEL (reference sequence). CDR3 region: CASSRDVHEQYF. The CDR3 DNA sequence: TGTGCCAGCAGCCGGGACGTCCACGAGCAGTACTTC.

In its sample, this clonotype was seen many times. This chain links TRBV7-9 with TRBJ1-1, with D perhaps matching TRBD1 (5 bases). This CDR3 has 11 amino acids. Germline V CDR1 and CDR2: SEHNR, FQNEAQ (reference sequence). CDR3 DNA sequence: TGTGCTATCAGGGTGAACACTGAAGCTTTCTTT. This encodes CAIRVNTEAFF.

V is TRBV12-3 or TRBV12-4 and J is TRBJ2-2, with unresolved D. Trimming cost V 8 bases and J 1 base, with 11 bases left between them. CDR3 length equals 14 residues. The DNA of the CDR3 is TGTGCCAGCCAAGAGACCCTGAACACCGGGGAGCTGTTTTTT. As protein: CASQETLNTGELFF.

This clonotype was picked up a small number of times. The genes are TRBV29-1 and TRBJ1-1, with D uncertain. The CDR3 length is 13 residues. From germline, CDR1 is SQVTM and CDR2 ANQGSEA. V lost 6 bases and J lost 4, with 15 bases in between. CDR3 sequence (DNA): TGCAGCGTGCTCTCTGGTATTCGCACTGAAGCTTTCTTT. The encoded protein is CSVLSGIRTEAFF.